Described below is a single T cell receptor beta chain sequence and its context. These data are taken from a study of technical replicates of blood from a few donors. Trimming pared 6 bases from V and 7 bases from J, leaving 15 bases between. The CDR3 is made up of 13 amino acids. The germline V gene has CDR1 LNHDA and CDR2 SQIVND (reference sequence). Data came from immunoSEQ multiplex PCR; TCRdb stores just in-frame clones and leaves some out. The sample lists over 70,000 clones, just under 95% occurring once. The sequence came from a human donor in good health. V usage is TRBV19 and J usage is TRBJ1-2; possible D gene TRBD1, 5 bases. The sequenced sample was T cells isolated from PBMCs. The CDR3 region is CASRVQGGGGYTF. The CDR3 DNA reads TGTGCCAGTAGAGTCCAGGGAGGAGGTGGCTACACCTTC.